This T cell receptor beta chain originates from a study of control samples from healthy donors and cancer patients. This CDR3 is 15 amino acids long. Trimming stripped 6 bases from V and 0 bases from J, with 12 bases between. Germline CDR1 and CDR2: MDHEN and SYDVKM. Method: immunoSEQ multiplex PCR; TCRdb's copy keeps in-frame clones and lacks some. This table has 150,000 to 200,000 clones, around nine tenths appearing once. Sequenced sample: blood. The receptor comes from a young man in good health. The chain couples TRBV28 to TRBJ1-5; the D gene is possibly TRBD1 (6 bases). CDR3 nucleotides: TGTGCCAGCAGATCGGACAGCTATAGCAATCAGCCCCAGCATTTT. Protein sequence: CASRSDSYSNQPQHF. Full variable domain (remainder filled in from reference TRBV28 and TRBJ1-5): DVKVTQSSRYLVKRTGEKVFLECVQDMDHENMFWYRQDPGLGLRLIYFSYDVKMKEKGDIPEGYSVSREKKERFSLILESASTNQTSMYLCASRSDSYSNQPQHFGDGTRLSIL.